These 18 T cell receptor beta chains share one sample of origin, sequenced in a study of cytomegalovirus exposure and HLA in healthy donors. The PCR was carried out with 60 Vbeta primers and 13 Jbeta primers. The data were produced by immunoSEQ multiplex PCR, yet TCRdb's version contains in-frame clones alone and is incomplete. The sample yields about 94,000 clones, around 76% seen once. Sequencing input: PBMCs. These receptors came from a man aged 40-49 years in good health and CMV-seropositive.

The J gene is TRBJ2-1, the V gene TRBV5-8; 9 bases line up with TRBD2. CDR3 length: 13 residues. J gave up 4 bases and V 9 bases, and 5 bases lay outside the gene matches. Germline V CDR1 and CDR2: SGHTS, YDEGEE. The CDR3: CAINAGGYNEQFF. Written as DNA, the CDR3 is TGTGCCATTAACGCGGGAGGGTACAATGAGCAGTTCTTC.

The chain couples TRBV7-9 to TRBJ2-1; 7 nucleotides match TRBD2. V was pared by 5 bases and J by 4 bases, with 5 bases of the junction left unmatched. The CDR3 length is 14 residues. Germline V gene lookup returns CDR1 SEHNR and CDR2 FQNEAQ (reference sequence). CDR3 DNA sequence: TGTGCCAGCAGCCCCTGGGGAGGGTACAATGAGCAGTTCTTC. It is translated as CASSPWGGYNEQFF.

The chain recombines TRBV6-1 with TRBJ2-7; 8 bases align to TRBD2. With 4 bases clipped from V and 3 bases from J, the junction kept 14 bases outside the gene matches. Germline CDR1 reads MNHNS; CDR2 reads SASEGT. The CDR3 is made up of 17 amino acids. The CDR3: CASSVSGTRNVGYEQYF. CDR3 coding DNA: TGTGCCAGCAGTGTTTCCGGGACTAGAAATGTGGGCTACGAGCAGTACTTC.

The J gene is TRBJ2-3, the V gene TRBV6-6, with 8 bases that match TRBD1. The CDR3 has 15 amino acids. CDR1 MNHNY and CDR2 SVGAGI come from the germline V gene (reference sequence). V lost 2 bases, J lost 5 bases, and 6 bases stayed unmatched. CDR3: CASSYPRQGRDTQYF. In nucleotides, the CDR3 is TGTGCCAGCAGTTACCCCCGACAGGGGAGAGATACGCAGTATTTT.

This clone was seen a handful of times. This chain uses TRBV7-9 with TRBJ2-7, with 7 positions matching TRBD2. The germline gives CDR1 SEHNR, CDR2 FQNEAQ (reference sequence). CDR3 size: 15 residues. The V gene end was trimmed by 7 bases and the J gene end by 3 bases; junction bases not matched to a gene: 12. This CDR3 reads CASTPGGSPNYEQYF. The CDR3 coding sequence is TGTGCCAGCACCCCAGGCGGGAGCCCCAACTACGAGCAGTACTTC.

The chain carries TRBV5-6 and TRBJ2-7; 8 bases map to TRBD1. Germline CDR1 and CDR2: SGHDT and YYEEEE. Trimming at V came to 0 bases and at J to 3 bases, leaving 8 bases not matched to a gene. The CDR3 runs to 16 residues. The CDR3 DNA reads TGTGCCAGCAGCTTGGGGACCGGGACAGGAGGCTACGAGCAGTACTTC. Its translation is CASSLGTGTGGYEQYF.

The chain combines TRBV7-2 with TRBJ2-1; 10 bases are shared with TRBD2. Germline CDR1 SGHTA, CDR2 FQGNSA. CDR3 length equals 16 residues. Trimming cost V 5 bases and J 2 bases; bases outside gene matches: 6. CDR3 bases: TGTGCCAGCAGCACACGAAGCGGGAGGGCCTACAATGAGCAGTTCTTC. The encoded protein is CASSTRSGRAYNEQFF.

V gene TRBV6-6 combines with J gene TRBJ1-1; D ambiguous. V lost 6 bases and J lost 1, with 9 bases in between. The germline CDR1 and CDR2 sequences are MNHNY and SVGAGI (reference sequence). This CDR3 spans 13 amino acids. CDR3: CASSYQENTEAFF. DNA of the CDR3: TGTGCCAGCAGCTATCAGGAGAACACTGAAGCTTTCTTT.

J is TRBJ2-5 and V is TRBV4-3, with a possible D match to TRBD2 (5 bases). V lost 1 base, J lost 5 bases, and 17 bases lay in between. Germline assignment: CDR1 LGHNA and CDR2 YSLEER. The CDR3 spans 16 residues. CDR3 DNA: TGCGCCAGCAGCCAAGTGGCAACAGAGGGTCCGGAGACCCAGTACTTC. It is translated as CASSQVATEGPETQYF.

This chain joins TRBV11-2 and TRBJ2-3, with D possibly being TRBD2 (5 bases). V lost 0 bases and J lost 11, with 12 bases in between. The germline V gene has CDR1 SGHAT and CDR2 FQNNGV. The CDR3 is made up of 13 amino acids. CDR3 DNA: TGTGCCAGCAGCTTAGATCCCGGGGAAATGCAGTATTTT. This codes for CASSLDPGEMQYF.

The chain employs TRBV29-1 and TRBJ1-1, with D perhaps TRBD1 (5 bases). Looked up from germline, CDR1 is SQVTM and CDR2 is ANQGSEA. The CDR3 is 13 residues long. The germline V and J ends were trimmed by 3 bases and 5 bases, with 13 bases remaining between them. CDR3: CSVDEAGGTEAFF. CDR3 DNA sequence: TGCAGCGTTGACGAGGCCGGGGGAACTGAAGCTTTCTTT.

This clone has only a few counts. CDR3 protein: CASSRPPGLTNTGELFF. CDR3 bases: TGCGCCAGCAGCCGGCCCCCGGGACTAACGAACACCGGGGAGCTGTTTTTT. V is TRBV4-1 and J is TRBJ2-2; 7 bases are shared with TRBD2. CDR3 length: 17 amino acids. Losses at the gene ends were 4 bases for V and 0 bases for J; bases not matched to a gene: 8. CDR1 is MGHRA, CDR2 YSYEKL, per germline.

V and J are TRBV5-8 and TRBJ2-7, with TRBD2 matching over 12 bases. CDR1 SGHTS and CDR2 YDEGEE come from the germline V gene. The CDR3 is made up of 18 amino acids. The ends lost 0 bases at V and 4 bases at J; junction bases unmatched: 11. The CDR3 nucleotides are TGTGCCAGCAGCTTGGGGCTAGCGGGAGGGCCTTCAGTTTACGAGCAGTACTTC. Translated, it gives CASSLGLAGGPSVYEQYF.

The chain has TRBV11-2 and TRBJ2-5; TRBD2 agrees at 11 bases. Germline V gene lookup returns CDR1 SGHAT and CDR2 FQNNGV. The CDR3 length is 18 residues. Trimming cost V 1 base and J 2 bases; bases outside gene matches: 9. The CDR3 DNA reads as TGTGCCAGCAGCTTAGGGGGAGGGGCTAGCGGGGGGCAAGAGACCCAGTACTTC. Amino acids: CASSLGGGASGGQETQYF.

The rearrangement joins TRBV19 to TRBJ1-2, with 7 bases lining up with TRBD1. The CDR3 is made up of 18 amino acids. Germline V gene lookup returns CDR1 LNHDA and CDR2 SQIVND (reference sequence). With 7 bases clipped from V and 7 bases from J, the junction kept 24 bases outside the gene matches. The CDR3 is CASNVPHGGTARESGYTF. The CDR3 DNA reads TGTGCCAGTAATGTACCTCATGGAGGGACAGCAAGGGAAAGTGGCTACACCTTC.

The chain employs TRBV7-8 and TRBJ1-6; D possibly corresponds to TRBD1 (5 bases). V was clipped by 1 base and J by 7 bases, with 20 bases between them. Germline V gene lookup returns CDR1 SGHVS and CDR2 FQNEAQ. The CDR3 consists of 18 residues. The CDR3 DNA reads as TGTGCCAGCAGCTTAGTTTTCCGGCGGGGCCAAGGGAATTCACCCCTCCACTTT. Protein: CASSLVFRRGQGNSPLHF. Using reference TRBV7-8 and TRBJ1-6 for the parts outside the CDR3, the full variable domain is GAGVSQSPRYKVAKRGQDVALRCDPISGHVSLFWYQQALGQGPEFLTYFQNEAQLDKSGLPSDRFFAERPEGSVSTLKIQRTQQEDSAVYLCASSLVFRRGQGNSPLHFGNGTRLTVT.

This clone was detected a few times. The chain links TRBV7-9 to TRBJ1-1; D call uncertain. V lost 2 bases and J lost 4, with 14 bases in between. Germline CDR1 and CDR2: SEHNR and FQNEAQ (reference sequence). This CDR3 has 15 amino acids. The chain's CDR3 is CASSLMGGSSTEAFF. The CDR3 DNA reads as TGTGCCAGCAGCTTAATGGGAGGAAGTAGCACTGAAGCTTTCTTT. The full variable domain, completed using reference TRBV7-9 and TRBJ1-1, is DTGVSQNPRHKITKRGQNVTFRCDPISEHNRLYWYRQTLGQGPEFLTYFQNEAQLEKSRLLSDRFSAERPKGSFSTLEIQRTEQGDSAMYLCASSLMGGSSTEAFFGQGTRLTVV.

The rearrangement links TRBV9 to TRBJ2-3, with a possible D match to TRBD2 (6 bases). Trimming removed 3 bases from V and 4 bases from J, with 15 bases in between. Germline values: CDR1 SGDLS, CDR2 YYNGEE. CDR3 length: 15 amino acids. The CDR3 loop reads CASSAQPGAADTQYF. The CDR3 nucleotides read TGTGCCAGCAGCGCCCAGCCGGGAGCAGCAGATACGCAGTATTTT.